Below, one T cell receptor (beta chain) is given with its context. The antigen it binds to is not known. The sample holds no much larger clone one base away, and base qualities are not on file. Using the deep immunoSEQ assay, multiplex PCR amplified TCR CDR3 regions from genomic DNA. For each cell subset, the extracted genomic DNA was distributed evenly across all wells of several immunoSEQ 96-well plates, and each plate served as one replicate. Each replicate PCR for sorted subsets received around 210 ng genomic DNA, equal to tens of thousands of T cell genomes. The purified libraries were quantified using a Qubit 3.0 fluorometer, sized with a Bioanalyzer 2100, and then quantified again using the KAPA Library Quantification kit. A separate single-read 150-cycle Illumina NextSeq 550 flow cell was used to sequence each immunoSEQ 96-well plate. In the original analysis: Because only junctional sequences without quality scores were contained in the immunoSEQ output, filtering matching that applied to full-length reads could not be performed. To assign V/J genes and CDR3, sequences were annotated using PyIR, a Python wrapper for IgBLAST v1.9, with IMGT germline references. Reads with weak V/J assignments (E-value above 1e-6), missing CDR3, stop codons, out-of-frame junctions, or ambiguous translated residues were removed. V3J clonotypes were defined as sequences sharing an identical inferred V gene, J gene, and CDR3 amino acid sequence. The percentage overlap between two repertoires was calculated by dividing the number of shared unique clonotypes by the size of the smaller repertoire. Richness of each repertoire was evaluated using RTK rarefaction, the Chao1 estimator, and Recon v2.1 estimates of unobserved clonotypes. Generation probabilities for all TCRbeta clonotypes obtained by the gDNA method from a few donors were computed using OLGA. The clones in this table, taken by TCRdb from immuneACCESS, are in-frame only. Not every clone is retained; where verified, under half of the shortfall comes from an unresolved V gene, and the cause of the rest is unknown. The DNA gave D and trimming, while V, J and clone size come from that table. Here the sample has fewer than 2.5 million clones; more than 85% occur a single time. Around 0.4% of the sample goes to the ten largest clones.

This entry comes from a study of shared clonotypes between healthy human individuals (dated by TCRdb to about 2020). As for the study more broadly: The cohort included a few men and two women between 18 and 49 years of age. Libraries were prepared and TCR repertoires were sequenced by different laboratories using diverse techniques, in order to increase sequencing depth and limit assay-specific biases. Blood TCR repertoires of about five healthy adults were deeply sequenced to estimate repertoire size and the extent of clonotype sharing between individuals. Leukapheresis yielded between about 0.94 and 10 billion PBMCs per donor. Per donor, three plates each were used for CD4 naive and CD4 memory, two for CD8 naive, and one for CD8 memory.

On the study overall, not on this receptor specifically: Rarefaction of sorted-subset datasets indicated incomplete sequencing despite the large sequencing depth. The small number of donors limited the genetic and exposure-history diversity represented. When a few donors were compared, the shared fraction of clonotypes was about 5% for naive CD4, around 3.6% for naive CD8, 2.3% for memory CD4, and 0.3% to 0.5% for memory CD8. Sampling was limited to blood, and TCR repertoires in tissue likely differ from TCR repertoires in blood. Naive subsets generally had larger estimated clonotype richness than memory subsets. Pairwise subsampling led to the expectation that sequencing depth would affect the degree of clonotype sharing among donors. Clonotypes shared by all four sorted-subset donors showed higher generation probabilities than non-shared clonotypes.

Reading from cysteine to phenylalanine, the CDR3 counts 17 amino acids. CDR3 DNA is the only sequence kept; it has 51 bases, read in frame from the first base. CDR1 and CDR2 are read off the germline V gene as SNHLY and FYNNEI. For this chain, trimming is 6 bases at the V end and 4 bases at the J end, and the number of junction bases without a gene match is 8. Healthy HIV-negative adults with no recently reported acute infections or vaccinations were included as donors. Every donor was a Caucasian adult residing in Nashville, Tennessee, USA. CD4+ T cells were enriched through magnetic negative selection, after which naive cells were positively selected on CD45RA and the remaining negative fraction served as the memory subset. Blood was obtained by leukapheresis, after which PBMCs were separated by Ficoll-Histopaque density gradient centrifugation and cryopreserved in liquid nitrogen vapor phase. Analytical flow cytometry was used to check the purity and quantity of each magnetically sorted T cell population. Genomic DNA was isolated from each sorted fraction and quantified by UV absorbance on a Nanodrop 2000c.

The specimen was naive CD4+ T cells from PBMCs. The intended sense of this specimen's cell subset or site label: CD45RA+ positively selected. The clonotype was recovered from a man aged 18 to 29 in good health. Some clones in this sample may be carry-over from other donors' samples. The chain uses TRBV2 and TRBJ2-2, and 13 junctional nucleotides match TRBD2. This receptor has the CDR3 CASSFGLAGVGTGELFF. The DNA sequence is given as TGTGCCAGCAGCTTCGGACTAGCGGGAGTTGGCACCGGGGAGCTGTTTTTT.